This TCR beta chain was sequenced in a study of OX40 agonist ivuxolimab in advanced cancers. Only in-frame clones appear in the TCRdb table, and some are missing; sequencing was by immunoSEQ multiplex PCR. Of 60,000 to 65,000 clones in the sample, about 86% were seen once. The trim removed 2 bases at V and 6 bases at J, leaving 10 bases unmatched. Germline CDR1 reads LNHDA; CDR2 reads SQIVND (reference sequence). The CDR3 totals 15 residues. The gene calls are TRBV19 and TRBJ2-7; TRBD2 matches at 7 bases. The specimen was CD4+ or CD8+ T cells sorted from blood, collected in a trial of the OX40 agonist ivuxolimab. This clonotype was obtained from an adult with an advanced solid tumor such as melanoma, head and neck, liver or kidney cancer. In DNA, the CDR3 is TGTGCCAGTAGTATAAACGGGCCAACGGGAGGCGAGCAGTACTTC. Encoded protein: CASSINGPTGGEQYF. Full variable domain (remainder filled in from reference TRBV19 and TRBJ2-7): DGGITQSPKYLFRKEGQNVTLSCEQNLNHDAMYWYRQDPGQGLRLIYYSQIVNDFQKGDIAEGYSVSREKKESFPLTVTSAQKNPTAFYLCASSINGPTGGEQYFGPGTRLTVT.